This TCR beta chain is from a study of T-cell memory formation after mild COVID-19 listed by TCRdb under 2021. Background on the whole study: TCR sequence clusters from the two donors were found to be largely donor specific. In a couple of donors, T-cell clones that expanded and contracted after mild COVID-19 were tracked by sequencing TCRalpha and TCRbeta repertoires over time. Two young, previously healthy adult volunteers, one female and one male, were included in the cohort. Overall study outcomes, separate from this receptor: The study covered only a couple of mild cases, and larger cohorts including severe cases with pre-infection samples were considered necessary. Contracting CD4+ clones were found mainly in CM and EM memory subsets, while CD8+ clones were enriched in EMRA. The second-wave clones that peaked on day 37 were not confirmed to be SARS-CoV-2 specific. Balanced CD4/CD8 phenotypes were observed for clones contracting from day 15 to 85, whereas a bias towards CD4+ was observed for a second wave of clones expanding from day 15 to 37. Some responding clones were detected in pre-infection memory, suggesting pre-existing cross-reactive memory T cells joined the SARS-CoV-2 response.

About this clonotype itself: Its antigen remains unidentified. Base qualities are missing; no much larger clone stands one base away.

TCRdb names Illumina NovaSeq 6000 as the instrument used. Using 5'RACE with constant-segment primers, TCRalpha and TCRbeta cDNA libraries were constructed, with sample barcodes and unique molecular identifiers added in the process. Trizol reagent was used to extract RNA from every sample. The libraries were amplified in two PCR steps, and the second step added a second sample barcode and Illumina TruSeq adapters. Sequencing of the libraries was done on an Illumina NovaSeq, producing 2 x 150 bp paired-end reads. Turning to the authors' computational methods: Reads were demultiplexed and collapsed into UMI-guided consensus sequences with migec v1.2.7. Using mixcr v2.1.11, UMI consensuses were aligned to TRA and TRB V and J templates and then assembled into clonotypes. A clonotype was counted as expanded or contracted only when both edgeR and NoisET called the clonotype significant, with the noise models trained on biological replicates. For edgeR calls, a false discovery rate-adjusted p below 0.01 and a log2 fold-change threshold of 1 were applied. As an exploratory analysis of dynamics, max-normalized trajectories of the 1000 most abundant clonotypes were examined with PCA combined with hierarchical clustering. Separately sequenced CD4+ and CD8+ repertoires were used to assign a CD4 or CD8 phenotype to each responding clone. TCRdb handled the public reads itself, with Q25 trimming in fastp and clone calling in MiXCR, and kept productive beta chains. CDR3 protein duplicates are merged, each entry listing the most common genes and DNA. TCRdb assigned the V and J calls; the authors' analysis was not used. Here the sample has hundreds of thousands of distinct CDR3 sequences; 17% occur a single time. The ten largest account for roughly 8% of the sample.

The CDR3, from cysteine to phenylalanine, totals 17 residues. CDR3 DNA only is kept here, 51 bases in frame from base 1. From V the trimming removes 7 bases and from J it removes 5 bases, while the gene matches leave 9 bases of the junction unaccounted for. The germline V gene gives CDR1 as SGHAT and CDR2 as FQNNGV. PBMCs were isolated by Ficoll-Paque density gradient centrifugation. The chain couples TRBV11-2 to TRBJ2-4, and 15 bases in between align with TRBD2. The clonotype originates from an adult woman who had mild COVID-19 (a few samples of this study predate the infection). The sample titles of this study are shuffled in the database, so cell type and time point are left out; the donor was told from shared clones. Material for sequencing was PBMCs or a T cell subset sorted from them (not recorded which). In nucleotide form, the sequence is TGTGCCAGCAACCATGGGACTAGCGGGAGGTCACAAAACATTCAGTACTTC. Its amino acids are CASNHGTSGRSQNIQYF.